Listed below are T cell receptor beta chains from one sample, sequenced in a study of OX40 agonist ivuxolimab in advanced cancers. The data were produced by immunoSEQ multiplex PCR, yet TCRdb's version contains in-frame clones alone and is incomplete. Of about 64,000 clones listed, approximately 90% were seen once; the top ten hold over 11%. Sequenced material: CD4+ or CD8+ T cells sorted from blood, taken in a trial of the OX40 agonist ivuxolimab. The source is an adult with an advanced solid tumor such as melanoma, head and neck, liver or kidney cancer. Each CDR3 is given with its conserved first and last residue. Fields, in order: D gene, clone size, V gene, J gene, CDR3 protein, CDR3 DNA. A D gene is named only where the DNA matches it firmly. Size tells how often a clone was seen (once, few, many) or the class of an expanded clone, and some rows leave it out.

D gene: -
clone size: -
V gene: TRBV28
J gene: TRBJ1-1
CDR3 protein: CASSSDLMNTEAFF
CDR3 DNA: TGTGCCAGCAGTTCCGACCTGATGAACACTGAAGCTTTCTTT

D gene: -
clone size: once
V gene: TRBV27
J gene: TRBJ1-1
CDR3 protein: CASSQGTEAFF
CDR3 DNA: TGTGCCAGCAGTCAGGGAACTGAAGCTTTCTTT

D gene: -
clone size: -
V gene: TRBV27
J gene: TRBJ2-7
CDR3 protein: CASSSLDFRQYF
CDR3 DNA: TGTGCCAGCAGTTCCTTGGACTTTCGGCAGTACTTC

D gene: -
clone size: -
V gene: TRBV27
J gene: TRBJ1-5
CDR3 protein: CASSPRVGSNQPQHF
CDR3 DNA: TGTGCCAGCAGCCCCAGAGTTGGTAGCAATCAGCCCCAGCATTTT

D gene: TRBD1
clone size: -
V gene: TRBV27
J gene: TRBJ2-6
CDR3 protein: CASSFDRDSLVGANVLTF
CDR3 DNA: TGTGCCAGCAGTTTTGACCGGGACAGTCTAGTTGGGGCCAACGTCCTGACTTTC

D gene: TRBD1
clone size: -
V gene: TRBV13
J gene: TRBJ1-6
CDR3 protein: CASSTTGGPLHF
CDR3 DNA: TGTGCCAGCAGCACTACAGGGGGTCCCCTCCACTTT

D gene: -
clone size: -
V gene: TRBV28
J gene: TRBJ1-1
CDR3 protein: CASSLWVGRAEDTEAFF
CDR3 DNA: TGTGCCAGCAGTTTATGGGTAGGCAGGGCGGAGGACACTGAAGCTTTCTTT

D gene: -
clone size: -
V gene: TRBV19
J gene: TRBJ2-7
CDR3 protein: CASSIWSGIDEQYF
CDR3 DNA: TGTGCCAGTAGTATATGGTCGGGGATCGACGAGCAGTACTTC

D gene: -
clone size: -
V gene: TRBV4-1
J gene: TRBJ2-7
CDR3 protein: CASRKTGLGYEQYF
CDR3 DNA: TGCGCCAGCAGGAAAACAGGGTTGGGTTACGAGCAGTACTTC

D gene: -
clone size: -
V gene: TRBV6-5
J gene: TRBJ2-1
CDR3 protein: CASSYDTTPNEQFF
CDR3 DNA: TGTGCCAGCAGTTACGACACTACCCCCAATGAGCAGTTCTTC

D gene: -
clone size: -
V gene: TRBV27
J gene: TRBJ2-2
CDR3 protein: CASSSLAGNTGELFF
CDR3 DNA: TGTGCCAGCAGTTCCCTAGCCGGGAACACCGGGGAGCTGTTTTTT

D gene: -
clone size: -
V gene: TRBV19
J gene: TRBJ2-5
CDR3 protein: CASSMGGMGLETQYF
CDR3 DNA: TGTGCCAGTAGTATGGGCGGGATGGGGCTAGAGACCCAGTACTTC

D gene: -
clone size: -
V gene: TRBV10-2
J gene: TRBJ2-7
CDR3 protein: CASSGAYEQYF
CDR3 DNA: TGCGCCAGCTCGGGGGCCTACGAGCAGTACTTC

D gene: -
clone size: -
V gene: TRBV7-9
J gene: TRBJ1-1
CDR3 protein: CASGGEENTEAFF
CDR3 DNA: TGTGCCAGCGGTGGGGAGGAGAACACTGAAGCTTTCTTT

D gene: TRBD2
clone size: -
V gene: TRBV7-6
J gene: TRBJ2-5
CDR3 protein: CASSLGTSGVLGETQYF
CDR3 DNA: TGTGCCAGCAGCTTAGGGACTAGCGGGGTACTAGGAGAGACCCAGTACTTC

D gene: TRBD1
clone size: -
V gene: TRBV28
J gene: TRBJ2-7
CDR3 protein: CATTTGTGIHEQYF
CDR3 DNA: TGTGCCACGACGACCGGGACAGGGATCCACGAGCAGTACTTC

D gene: TRBD1
clone size: -
V gene: TRBV19
J gene: TRBJ2-2
CDR3 protein: CASEAGTDGTGELFF
CDR3 DNA: TGTGCCAGTGAAGCCGGGACAGATGGCACCGGGGAGCTGTTTTTT

D gene: TRBD1
clone size: -
V gene: TRBV4-1
J gene: TRBJ1-1
CDR3 protein: CASSQMGQGGTEAFF
CDR3 DNA: TGCGCCAGCAGCCAGATGGGACAGGGGGGGACTGAAGCTTTCTTT

D gene: -
clone size: -
V gene: TRBV9
J gene: TRBJ2-1
CDR3 protein: CASSVGSIYNEQFF
CDR3 DNA: TGTGCCAGCAGCGTAGGGTCTATATACAATGAGCAGTTCTTC

D gene: -
clone size: -
V gene: TRBV9
J gene: TRBJ1-2
CDR3 protein: CASSGPGTGRYGYTF
CDR3 DNA: TGTGCCAGCAGCGGACCGGGTACAGGGCGCTATGGCTACACCTTC

D gene: -
clone size: -
V gene: TRBV27
J gene: TRBJ1-1
CDR3 protein: CASSLSVSMNTEAFF
CDR3 DNA: TGTGCCAGCAGTTTATCGGTCAGCATGAACACTGAAGCTTTCTTT

D gene: TRBD1
clone size: -
V gene: TRBV29-1
J gene: TRBJ1-2
CDR3 protein: CSVPTGGGYTF
CDR3 DNA: TGCAGCGTGCCTACAGGGGGTGGCTACACCTTC

D gene: TRBD2
clone size: -
V gene: TRBV4-1
J gene: TRBJ2-7
CDR3 protein: CASSQDPLAGNYEQYF
CDR3 DNA: TGCGCCAGCAGCCAAGACCCCCTAGCGGGGAACTACGAGCAGTACTTC

D gene: TRBD1
clone size: -
V gene: TRBV11-1
J gene: TRBJ1-2
CDR3 protein: CASSLGTGPLRYTF
CDR3 DNA: TGTGCCAGCAGCTTGGGGACAGGGCCTCTCCGCTACACCTTC

D gene: TRBD2
clone size: once
V gene: TRBV14
J gene: TRBJ2-7
CDR3 protein: CASSQGLAVRNEQYF
CDR3 DNA: TGTGCCAGCAGCCAAGGACTAGCGGTACGGAACGAGCAGTACTTC

D gene: -
clone size: -
V gene: TRBV27
J gene: TRBJ2-3
CDR3 protein: CASSLGATAVEGQYF
CDR3 DNA: TGTGCCAGCAGCCTAGGGGCGACCGCAGTGGAGGGGCAGTATTTT

D gene: -
clone size: -
V gene: TRBV28
J gene: TRBJ2-1
CDR3 protein: CASSPPPSGSEQFF
CDR3 DNA: TGTGCCAGCAGTCCACCACCCTCAGGGTCCGAGCAGTTCTTC

D gene: -
clone size: -
V gene: TRBV5-4
J gene: TRBJ2-1
CDR3 protein: CASSPALGGWEFF
CDR3 DNA: TGTGCCAGCAGCCCGGCGCTGGGGGGCTGGGAGTTCTTC

D gene: -
clone size: -
V gene: TRBV28
J gene: TRBJ2-5
CDR3 protein: CASSPSSSVEETQYF
CDR3 DNA: TGTGCCAGCAGCCCCAGCTCTAGCGTGGAAGAGACCCAGTACTTC

D gene: TRBD2
clone size: -
V gene: TRBV6-1
J gene: TRBJ2-5
CDR3 protein: CASSEPKGSYSGREWETQYF
CDR3 DNA: TGTGCCAGCAGTGAGCCCAAAGGGTCTTATAGCGGGAGGGAATGGGAGACCCAGTACTTC

D gene: -
clone size: few
V gene: TRBV19
J gene: TRBJ2-7
CDR3 protein: CASSIQGSYEQYF
CDR3 DNA: TGTGCCAGTAGTATACAGGGATCCTACGAGCAGTACTTC

D gene: TRBD1
clone size: -
V gene: TRBV28
J gene: TRBJ2-2
CDR3 protein: CASSSRQGRNTGELLF
CDR3 DNA: TGTGCCAGCAGCTCTAGACAGGGGAGGAACACCGGGGAGCTGCTTTTT

D gene: TRBD1
clone size: -
V gene: TRBV27
J gene: TRBJ2-7
CDR3 protein: CASSSRDRDYEQYF
CDR3 DNA: TGTGCCAGCAGTTCCCGGGACAGAGACTACGAGCAGTACTTC

D gene: -
clone size: -
V gene: TRBV28
J gene: TRBJ2-7
CDR3 protein: CASSPPSGYEQYF
CDR3 DNA: TGTGCCAGCAGTCCACCCAGCGGCTACGAGCAGTACTTC

D gene: -
clone size: -
V gene: TRBV5-4
J gene: TRBJ2-2
CDR3 protein: CASSPGDTGELFF
CDR3 DNA: TGTGCCAGCAGCCCAGGGGATACCGGGGAGCTGTTTTTT

D gene: -
clone size: -
V gene: TRBV27
J gene: TRBJ2-1
CDR3 protein: CASSPETDEQFF
CDR3 DNA: TGTGCCAGCAGTCCGGAGACGGATGAGCAGTTCTTC

D gene: TRBD1
clone size: -
V gene: TRBV7-9
J gene: TRBJ2-2
CDR3 protein: CASSLRGGARVGELFF
CDR3 DNA: TGTGCCAGCAGCCTTAGAGGGGGCGCAAGGGTCGGGGAGCTGTTTTTT

D gene: -
clone size: once
V gene: TRBV19
J gene: TRBJ1-5
CDR3 protein: CATKAGSNQPQHF
CDR3 DNA: TGTGCCACCAAAGCGGGAAGCAATCAGCCCCAGCATTTT

D gene: -
clone size: -
V gene: TRBV6-5
J gene: TRBJ2-2
CDR3 protein: CASSYVDSANTGELFF
CDR3 DNA: TGTGCCAGCAGTTACGTGGACAGTGCGAACACCGGGGAGCTGTTTTTT

D gene: -
clone size: -
V gene: TRBV7-9
J gene: TRBJ2-5
CDR3 protein: CASSLSAGPKTQYF
CDR3 DNA: TGTGCCAGCAGCCTGAGCGCGGGTCCGAAGACCCAGTACTTC

D gene: TRBD2
clone size: -
V gene: TRBV25-1
J gene: TRBJ2-4
CDR3 protein: CASTTSGDIQYF
CDR3 DNA: TGTGCCAGCACGACTAGCGGCGACATTCAGTACTTC

D gene: -
clone size: -
V gene: TRBV19
J gene: TRBJ2-7
CDR3 protein: CASANLDSSYERYF
CDR3 DNA: TGTGCCAGTGCTAACCTCGACAGCTCCTACGAGCGGTACTTC

D gene: TRBD2
clone size: -
V gene: TRBV9
J gene: TRBJ2-5
CDR3 protein: CASSPGGASVETQYF
CDR3 DNA: TGTGCCAGCAGCCCCGGGGGGGCGAGTGTGGAGACCCAGTACTTC